Below are 3 T cell receptor beta chains sequenced from a single sample in a study of cytomegalovirus exposure and HLA in healthy donors. The primer mix had 60 Vbeta and 13 Jbeta primers. Assay: immunoSEQ multiplex PCR; the TCRdb copy retains only in-frame clones and omits some. This table has about 130,000 clones, more than 80% appearing once. Sequenced input: PBMCs. These receptors originate from a woman aged 30 to 39 in good health and CMV-seropositive.

This clone occurred once. This chain links TRBV28 with TRBJ2-7; 7 bases align to TRBD1. Germline V gene sequence: CDR1 MDHEN, CDR2 SYDVKM. J lost 7 bases, V lost 4 bases, and 4 bases had no gene match. This CDR3 is 12 amino acids long. The CDR3 DNA reads TGTGCCAGCAGTTCGACAGGGTGGGAGCAGTACTTC. Amino acids: CASSSTGWEQYF.

The chain employs TRBV5-1 and TRBJ2-5; 10 nucleotides line up with TRBD2. CDR3 length equals 14 residues. The germline V gene has CDR1 SGHRS and CDR2 YFSETQ. Trimming at V came to 4 bases and at J to 4 bases, leaving 4 bases not matched to a gene. CDR3 protein: CASSVLAGTETQYF. CDR3 DNA: TGCGCCAGCAGCGTACTAGCGGGAACAGAGACCCAGTACTTC.

The chain carries TRBV25-1 and TRBJ2-3; no reliable D call. With 4 bases removed from V and 6 bases from J, the gap between germline ends came to 8 bases. Germline lookup yields CDR1 MGHDK and CDR2 SYGVNS. This CDR3 is 12 amino acids long. The CDR3 nucleotides read TGTGCCAGCAGTGTTCTCCTGGATACGCAGTATTTT. It yields the protein CASSVLLDTQYF.